This T cell receptor beta chain was sequenced during a study of CD8 T cells in ankylosing spondylitis. Quantitative 5'-RACE with molecular barcodes produced the TCR beta libraries. TCRdb independently ran MiXCR on the 5' RACE reads; one entry per CDR3 protein. The repertoire includes approximately 200,000 distinct CDR3 sequences, 10% to 15% of them detected once, and 9.5% to 11% sits in the top ten. Findings and caveats of the study: There were earlier reports of some motif variants in reactive arthritis synovial fluid and blood.

V lost 2 bases and J 4 bases, leaving 12 bases between the germline ends. This CDR3 is 15 amino acids long. CDR1 is KGHDR and CDR2 is SFDVKD in the germline V gene. This clonotype was seen at least ten times. The antigen remains unidentified. The sequenced sample consisted of blood, either unsorted or a sorted T cell fraction (not recorded which). This TCR derives from a female donor with ankylosing spondylitis or in good health (not recorded which). The chain has TRBV24-1 and TRBJ2-3; D assignment may be TRBD1 or TRBD2 (5 bases each). The CDR3 spells CATSDSAGSPDTQYF. In DNA, the CDR3 is TGTGCCACCAGTGATTCTGCAGGGAGCCCAGATACGCAGTATTTT.